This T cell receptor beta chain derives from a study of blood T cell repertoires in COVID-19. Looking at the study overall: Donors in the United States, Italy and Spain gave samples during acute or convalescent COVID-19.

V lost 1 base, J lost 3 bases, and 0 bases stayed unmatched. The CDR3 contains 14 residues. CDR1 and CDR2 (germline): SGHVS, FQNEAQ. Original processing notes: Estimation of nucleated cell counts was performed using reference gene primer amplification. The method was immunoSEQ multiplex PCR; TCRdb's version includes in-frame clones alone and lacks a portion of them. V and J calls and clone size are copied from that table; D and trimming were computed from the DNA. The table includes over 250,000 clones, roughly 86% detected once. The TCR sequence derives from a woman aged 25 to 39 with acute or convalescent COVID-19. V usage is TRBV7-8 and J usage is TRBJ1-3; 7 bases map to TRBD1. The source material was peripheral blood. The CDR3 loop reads CASSLGDSGNTIYF. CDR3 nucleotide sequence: TGTGCCAGCAGCTTAGGGGACAGTGGAAACACCATATATTTT.